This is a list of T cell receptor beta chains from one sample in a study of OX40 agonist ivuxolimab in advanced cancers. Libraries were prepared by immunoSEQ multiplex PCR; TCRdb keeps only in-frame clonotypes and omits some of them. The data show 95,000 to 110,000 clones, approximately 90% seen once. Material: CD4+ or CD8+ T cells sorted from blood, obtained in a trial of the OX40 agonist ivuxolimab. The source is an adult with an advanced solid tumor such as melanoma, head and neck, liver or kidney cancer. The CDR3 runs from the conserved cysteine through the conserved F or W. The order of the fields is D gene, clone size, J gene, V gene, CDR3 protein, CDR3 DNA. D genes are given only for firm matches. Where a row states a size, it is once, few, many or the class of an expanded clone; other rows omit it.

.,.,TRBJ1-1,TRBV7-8,CASSFDRRGTSEAFF,TGTGCCAGCAGCTTTGACCGACGGGGTACCTCTGAAGCTTTCTTT
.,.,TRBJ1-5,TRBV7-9,CASSLGGEGQPQHF,TGTGCCAGCAGCTTAGGCGGCGAAGGTCAGCCCCAGCATTTT
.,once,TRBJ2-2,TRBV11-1,CASRINTGELFF,TGTGCCAGCCGCATTAACACCGGGGAGCTGTTTTTT
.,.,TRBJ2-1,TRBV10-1,CASSEDLQPSGTYNEQFF,TGCGCCAGCAGTGAAGATCTCCAGCCCTCGGGTACCTACAATGAGCAGTTCTTC
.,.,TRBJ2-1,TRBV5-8,CASRRSGEQFF,TGTGCCAGCAGGCGGAGCGGGGAGCAGTTCTTC
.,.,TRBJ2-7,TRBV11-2,CASSPSGYSYEQYF,TGTGCCAGCAGCCCCTCGGGTTACTCCTACGAGCAGTACTTC
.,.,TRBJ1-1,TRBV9,CASSVGGRYNTEAFF,TGTGCCAGCAGCGTAGGCGGCAGATATAACACTGAAGCTTTCTTT
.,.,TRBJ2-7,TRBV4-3,CASSQGSQGEQYF,TGCGCCAGCAGCCAAGGCTCTCAGGGCGAGCAGTACTTC
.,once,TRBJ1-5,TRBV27,CASSLVSWGNQPQHF,TGTGCCAGCAGTTTAGTCTCCTGGGGCAATCAGCCCCAGCATTTT
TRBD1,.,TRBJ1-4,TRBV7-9,CASSHDRGATNEKLFF,TGTGCCAGCAGCCACGACAGGGGAGCAACTAATGAAAAACTGTTTTTT
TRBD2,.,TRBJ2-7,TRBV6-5,CASSFKGGSPYEQYF,TGTGCCAGCTCCTTTAAGGGCGGGAGTCCCTACGAGCAGTACTTC
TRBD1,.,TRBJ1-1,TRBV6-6,CASSYVGTVNTEAFF,TGTGCCAGCAGTTACGTCGGGACAGTTAACACTGAAGCTTTCTTT
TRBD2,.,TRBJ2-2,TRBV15,CATSRAPTLASTGELFF,TGTGCCACCAGCAGAGCTCCTACACTAGCGTCCACCGGGGAGCTGTTTTTT
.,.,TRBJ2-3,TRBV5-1,CASSLDGEWGTDTQYF,TGCGCCAGCAGCTTGGATGGGGAATGGGGCACAGATACGCAGTATTTT
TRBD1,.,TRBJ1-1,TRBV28,CASSDRPGQGVTEAFF,TGTGCCAGCAGTGATCGTCCCGGACAGGGGGTCACTGAAGCTTTCTTT
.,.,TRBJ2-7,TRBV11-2,CASSLRPAGAPSYEQYF,TGTGCCAGCAGCTTACGACCCGCCGGGGCCCCCTCCTACGAGCAGTACTTC
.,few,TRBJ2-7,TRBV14,CASSHLSSGEQYF,TGTGCCAGCAGCCATCTAAGCAGTGGCGAGCAGTACTTC
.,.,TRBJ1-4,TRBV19,CASSIWQGNEKLFF,TGTGCCAGTAGTATTTGGCAGGGAAATGAAAAACTGTTTTTT
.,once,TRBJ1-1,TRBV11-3,CASSLYQGVTEAFF,TGTGCCAGCAGCTTGTACCAGGGCGTAACTGAAGCTTTCTTT
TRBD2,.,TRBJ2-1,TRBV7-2,CASSLEGLAPYNEQFF,TGTGCCAGCAGCTTAGAGGGACTAGCGCCTTACAATGAGCAGTTCTTC
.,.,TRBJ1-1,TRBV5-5,CASSSEDPSAITEAFF,TGTGCCAGCAGCTCAGAAGACCCCTCGGCAATCACTGAAGCTTTCTTT
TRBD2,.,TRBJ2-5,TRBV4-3,CASSQDLIRASGNQETQYF,TGCGCCAGCAGCCAAGATCTAATCCGGGCTAGCGGGAACCAAGAGACCCAGTACTTC
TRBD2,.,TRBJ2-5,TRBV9,CASSGSGGGGETQYF,TGTGCCAGCAGCGGGAGCGGGGGTGGTGGAGAGACCCAGTACTTC
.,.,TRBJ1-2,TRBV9,CASSGTPQARHYGYTF,TGTGCCAGCAGCGGGACGCCTCAGGCCCGCCACTATGGCTACACCTTC
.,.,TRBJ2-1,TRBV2,CASSDDRDGSSYNEQFF,TGTGCCAGCAGTGACGACCGAGACGGCAGCTCCTACAATGAGCAGTTCTTC
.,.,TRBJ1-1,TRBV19,CASSIENRVGYRNTEAFF,TGTGCCAGTAGTATAGAGAACAGGGTGGGGTATCGGAACACTGAAGCTTTCTTT
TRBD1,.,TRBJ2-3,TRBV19,CASSIDWTGLPTDTQYF,TGTGCCAGTAGTATAGATTGGACAGGGCTGCCCACAGATACGCAGTATTTT
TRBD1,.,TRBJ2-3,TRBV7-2,CASSPLATGSVADTQYF,TGTGCCAGCAGCCCCCTCGCGACAGGGAGTGTGGCAGATACGCAGTATTTT
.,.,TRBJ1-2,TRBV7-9,CASSRGDSSLGYTF,TGTGCCAGCAGTCGCGGGGATTCCTCTCTGGGCTACACCTTC
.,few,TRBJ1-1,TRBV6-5,CASRLQGLPEAFF,TGTGCCAGCAGGTTACAGGGTTTGCCTGAAGCTTTCTTT
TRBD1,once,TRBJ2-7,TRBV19,CASRPLGGQAYEQYF,TGTGCCAGCCGGCCGTTGGGGGGACAGGCCTACGAGCAGTACTTC
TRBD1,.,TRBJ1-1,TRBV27,CASSLATGRWDTEAFF,TGTGCCAGCAGTTTAGCGACAGGGAGGTGGGACACTGAAGCTTTCTTT
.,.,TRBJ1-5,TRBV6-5,CASSYSLSQPQHF,TGTGCCAGCAGTTACTCCCTAAGTCAGCCCCAGCATTTT
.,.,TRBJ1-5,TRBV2,CASGSQGTSNQPQHF,TGTGCCAGCGGAAGCCAGGGGACGAGCAATCAGCCCCAGCATTTT
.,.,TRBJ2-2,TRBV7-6,CASSLGPAGSTGELFF,TGTGCCAGCAGCTTAGGCCCTGCAGGGTCCACCGGGGAGCTGTTTTTT
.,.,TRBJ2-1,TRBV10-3,CAISGTNLNEQFF,TGTGCCATCAGTGGGACTAACCTCAATGAGCAGTTCTTC
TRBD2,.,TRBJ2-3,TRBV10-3,CAISVGTSRGDTQYF,TGTGCCATCAGTGTGGGGACTAGCCGAGGCGATACGCAGTATTTT
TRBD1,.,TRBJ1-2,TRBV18,CASSPDQGGGYTF,TGTGCCAGCTCACCAGATCAGGGGGGTGGCTACACCTTC
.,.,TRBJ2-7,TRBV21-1,CASSALSGRPVPPYEQYF,TGTGCCAGCAGCGCCCTTAGCGGGAGACCCGTCCCCCCCTACGAGCAGTACTTC
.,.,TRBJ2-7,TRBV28,CASSLYGDYEQYF,TGTGCCAGCAGTTTATACGGGGACTACGAGCAGTACTTC
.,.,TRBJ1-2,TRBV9,CASSVVSEVGYTF,TGTGCCAGCAGCGTAGTTTCGGAGGTCGGCTACACCTTC
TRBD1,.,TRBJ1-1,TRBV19,CASSYGGTGLNTEAFF,TGTGCCAGTAGTTATGGGGGGACAGGGCTGAACACTGAAGCTTTCTTT
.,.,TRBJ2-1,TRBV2,CASSKGQNNEQFF,TGTGCCAGCAGTAAAGGACAAAACAATGAGCAGTTCTTC
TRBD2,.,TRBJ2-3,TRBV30,CAWRYQLATDTQYF,TGTGCCTGGAGGTATCAACTAGCGACAGATACGCAGTATTTT